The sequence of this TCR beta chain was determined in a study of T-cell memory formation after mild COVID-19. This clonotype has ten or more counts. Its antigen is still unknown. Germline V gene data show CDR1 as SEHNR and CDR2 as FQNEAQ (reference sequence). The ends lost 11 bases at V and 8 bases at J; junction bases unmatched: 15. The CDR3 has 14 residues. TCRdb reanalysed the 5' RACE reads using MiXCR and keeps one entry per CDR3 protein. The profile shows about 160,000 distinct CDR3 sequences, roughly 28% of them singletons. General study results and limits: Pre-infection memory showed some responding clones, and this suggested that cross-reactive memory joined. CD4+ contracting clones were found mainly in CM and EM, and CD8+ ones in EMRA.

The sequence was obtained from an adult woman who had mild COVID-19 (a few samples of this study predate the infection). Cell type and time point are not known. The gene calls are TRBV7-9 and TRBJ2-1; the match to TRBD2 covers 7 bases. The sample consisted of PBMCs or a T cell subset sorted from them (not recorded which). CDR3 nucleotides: TGTGCCGAAACCGGGCGCGCCGCGGGGGATGAGCAGTTCTTC. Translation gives CAETGRAAGDEQFF.